The clone carrying this T cell receptor beta chain was observed at least ten times. Its antigen is unidentified. The template used for profiling TCR beta VDJ and CDR3 was genomic DNA. One entry per CDR3 protein, called by TCRdb with MiXCR from the reads. The data show tens of thousands of distinct CDR3 sequences, about half seen once. V lost 5 bases and J 6 bases, leaving 23 bases between the germline ends. The length of the CDR3 is 16 residues. Germline lookup yields CDR1 MNHNS and CDR2 SASEGT. These data originate in a study of CD8+CD57+ T cells in acquired aplastic anemia. Study overall: Sorted CD4+ plus CD8+ cells gave DNA averaging roughly 3 ug. Study-wide findings and caveats: Significant differences in CD8+ Simpson's diversity were not observed between patients and controls. The number of CD8+ CDR3 sequences shared by patients and controls was 25 to 35.

The sample taken for sequencing was sorted CD4+, CD8+, or CD8+CD57+ T cells (not recorded which) from PBMCs. The TCR originated in a human donor in good health, serving as a control. The chain employs TRBV6-1 and TRBJ2-7; D remains ambiguous. The chain's CDR3 is CASSYSPSLGSGEQYF. CDR3 DNA sequence: TGTGCCAGCAGTTACAGTCCTTCACTGGGGTCGGGCGAGCAGTACTTC.